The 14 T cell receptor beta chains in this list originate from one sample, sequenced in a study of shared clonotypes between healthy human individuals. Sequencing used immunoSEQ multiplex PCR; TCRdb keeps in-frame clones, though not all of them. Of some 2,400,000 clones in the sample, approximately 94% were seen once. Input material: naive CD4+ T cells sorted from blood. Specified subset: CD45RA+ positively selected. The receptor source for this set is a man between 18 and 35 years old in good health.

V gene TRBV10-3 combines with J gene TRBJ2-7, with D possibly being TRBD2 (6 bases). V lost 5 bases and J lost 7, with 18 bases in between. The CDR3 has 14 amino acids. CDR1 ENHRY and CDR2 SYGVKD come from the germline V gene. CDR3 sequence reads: CAISPAGGSGEQYF. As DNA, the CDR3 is TGTGCCATCAGTCCAGCGGGCGGTTCTGGGGAGCAGTACTTC.

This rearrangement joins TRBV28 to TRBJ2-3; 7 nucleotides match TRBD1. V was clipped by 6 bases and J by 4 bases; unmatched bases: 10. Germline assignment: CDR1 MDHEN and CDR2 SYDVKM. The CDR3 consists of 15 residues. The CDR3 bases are TGTGCCAGCAGCCGTGGGACAGCATTATCAGATACGCAGTATTTT. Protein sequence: CASSRGTALSDTQYF.

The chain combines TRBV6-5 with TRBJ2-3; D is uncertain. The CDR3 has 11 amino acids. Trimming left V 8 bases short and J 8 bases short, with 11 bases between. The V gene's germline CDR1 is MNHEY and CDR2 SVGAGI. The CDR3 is CASEQQATQYF. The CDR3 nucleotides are TGTGCCAGCGAGCAGCAGGCTACGCAGTATTTT.

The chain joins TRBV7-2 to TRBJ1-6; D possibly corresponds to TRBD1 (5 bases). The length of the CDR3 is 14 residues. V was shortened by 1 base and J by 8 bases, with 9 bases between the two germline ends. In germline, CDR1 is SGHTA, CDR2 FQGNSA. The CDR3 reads CASSLVQGYSPLHF. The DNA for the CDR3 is TGTGCCAGCAGCTTAGTGCAGGGTTATTCACCCCTCCACTTT.

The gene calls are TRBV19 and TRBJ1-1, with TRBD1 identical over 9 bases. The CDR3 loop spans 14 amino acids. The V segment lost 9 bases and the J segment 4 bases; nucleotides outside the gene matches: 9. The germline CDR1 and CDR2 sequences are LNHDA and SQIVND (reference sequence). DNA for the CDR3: TGTGCCAGCTCCGGGACAGGGTACGGCACTGAAGCTTTCTTT. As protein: CASSGTGYGTEAFF.

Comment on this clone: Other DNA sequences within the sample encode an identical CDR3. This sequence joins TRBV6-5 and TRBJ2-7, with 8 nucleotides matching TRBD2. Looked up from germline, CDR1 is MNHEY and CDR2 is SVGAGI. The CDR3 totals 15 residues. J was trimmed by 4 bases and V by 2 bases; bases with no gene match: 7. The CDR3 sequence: CASSYSVPGGYEQYF. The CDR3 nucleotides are TGTGCCAGCAGTTACAGTGTGCCGGGAGGGTACGAGCAGTACTTC.

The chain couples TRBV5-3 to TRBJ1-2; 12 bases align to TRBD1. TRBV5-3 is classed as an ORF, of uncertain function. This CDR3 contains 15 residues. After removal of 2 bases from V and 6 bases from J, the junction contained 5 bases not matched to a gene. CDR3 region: CARSFWDRGPDGYTF. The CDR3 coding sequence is TGTGCCAGAAGCTTCTGGGACAGGGGGCCTGATGGCTACACCTTC.

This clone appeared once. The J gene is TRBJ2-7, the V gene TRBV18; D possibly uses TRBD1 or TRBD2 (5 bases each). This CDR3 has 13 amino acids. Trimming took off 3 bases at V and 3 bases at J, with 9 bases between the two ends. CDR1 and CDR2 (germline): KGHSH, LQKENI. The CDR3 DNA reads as TGTGCCAGCTCACCGGGACCGGGCTACGAGCAGTACTTC. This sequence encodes CASSPGPGYEQYF.

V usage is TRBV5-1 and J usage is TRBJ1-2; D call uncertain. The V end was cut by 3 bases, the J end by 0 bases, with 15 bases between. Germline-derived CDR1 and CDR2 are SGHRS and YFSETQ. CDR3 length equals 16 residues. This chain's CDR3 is CASSSTAGTPNYGYTF. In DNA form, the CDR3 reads TGCGCCAGCAGCTCAACGGCAGGCACGCCTAACTATGGCTACACCTTC.

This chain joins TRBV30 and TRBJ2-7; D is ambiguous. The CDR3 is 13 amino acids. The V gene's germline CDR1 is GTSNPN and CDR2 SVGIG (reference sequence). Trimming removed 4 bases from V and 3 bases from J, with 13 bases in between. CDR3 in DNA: TGTGCCTGGAAGATGGTAGACGACTACGAGCAGTACTTC. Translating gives CAWKMVDDYEQYF.

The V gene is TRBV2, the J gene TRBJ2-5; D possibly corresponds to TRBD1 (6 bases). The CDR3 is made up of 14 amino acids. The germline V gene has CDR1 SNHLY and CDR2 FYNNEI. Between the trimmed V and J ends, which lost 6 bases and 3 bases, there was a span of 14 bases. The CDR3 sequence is CASSRTENKETQYF. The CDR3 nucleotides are TGTGCCAGCAGCCGGACAGAAAATAAAGAGACCCAGTACTTC.

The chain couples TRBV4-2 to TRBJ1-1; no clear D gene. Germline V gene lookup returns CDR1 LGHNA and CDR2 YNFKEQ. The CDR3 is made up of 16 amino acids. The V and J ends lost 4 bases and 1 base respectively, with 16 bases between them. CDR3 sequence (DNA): TGTGCCAGCAGCCCCGGACTGACTCTTGCGAACACTGAAGCTTTCTTT. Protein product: CASSPGLTLANTEAFF.

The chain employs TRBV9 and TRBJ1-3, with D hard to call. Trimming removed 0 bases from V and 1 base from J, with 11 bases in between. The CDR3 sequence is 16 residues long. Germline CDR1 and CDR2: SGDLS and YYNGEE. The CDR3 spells CASSVGVQFSGNTIYF. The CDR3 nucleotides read TGTGCCAGCAGCGTAGGAGTGCAGTTTTCTGGAAACACCATATATTTT.

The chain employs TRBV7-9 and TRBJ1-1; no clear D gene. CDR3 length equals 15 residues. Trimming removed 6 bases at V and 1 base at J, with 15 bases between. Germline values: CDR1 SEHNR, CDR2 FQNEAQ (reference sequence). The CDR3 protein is CASRPRADQNTEAFF. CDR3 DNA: TGTGCCAGCAGACCCCGCGCTGACCAGAACACTGAAGCTTTCTTT. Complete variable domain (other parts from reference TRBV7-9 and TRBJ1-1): DTGVSQNPRHKITKRGQNVTFRCDPISEHNRLYWYRQTLGQGPEFLTYFQNEAQLEKSRLLSDRFSAERPKGSFSTLEIQRTEQGDSAMYLCASRPRADQNTEAFFGQGTRLTVV.